The 27 T cell receptor beta chains listed next were all sequenced from one sample in a study of shared clonotypes between healthy human individuals. TCRdb's table, derived via immunoSEQ multiplex PCR, lists solely in-frame clones and lacks some. In the table there are some 2,100,000 clones, 85% to 95% of which are singletons. Terminally differentiated effector memory CD45RA+ cells were left out of the naive CD8 fraction, which was CD45RO-negative and positively selected for CCR7. The sample comprised naive CD8+ T cells from PBMCs. The source is a man aged 18 to 29 in good health. Some clones in this sample may be carry-over from other donors' samples.

This rearrangement joins TRBV6-6 to TRBJ1-2; maybe TRBD1 (5 bases). This CDR3 has 15 amino acids. The V end was cut by 2 bases, the J end by 10 bases, with 20 bases between. Germline V gene data show CDR1 as MNHNY and CDR2 as SVGAGI (reference sequence). In DNA, the CDR3 is TGTGCCAGCAGTTACGTCATGGGGCCAAAGCAAAACTACACCTTC. It yields the protein CASSYVMGPKQNYTF.

This chain connects TRBV19 to TRBJ2-7, with 10 bases fitting TRBD1. CDR1 LNHDA and CDR2 SQIVND come from the germline V gene (reference sequence). V dropped 3 bases and J dropped 4; count of bases not matched to a gene: 12. The CDR3 is 17 residues long. CDR3 region: CASSILGPDRGRYEQYF. CDR3 bases: TGTGCCAGTAGTATTTTGGGCCCTGACAGGGGGCGGTACGAGCAGTACTTC.

The CDR3 DNA reads TGTGCCAGCAGGACTAGTACAGATACGCAGTATTTT. Its protein is CASRTSTDTQYF. The chain carries TRBV7-9 and TRBJ2-3, with a possible D match to TRBD2 (6 bases). V was trimmed by 6 bases and J by 3 bases, leaving 7 bases between them. This CDR3 has 12 amino acids. Germline lookup yields CDR1 SEHNR and CDR2 FQNEAQ (reference sequence).

In DNA form, the CDR3 reads TGTGCCAGCAGCTACGGCACAGGTCAAAGTCCCTACGAGCAGTACTTC. Its translation is CASSYGTGQSPYEQYF. The chain recombines TRBV28 with TRBJ2-7; TRBD1 is a possible D gene (5 bases). Germline CDR1 is MDHEN and CDR2 is SYDVKM. Trimming pared 6 bases from V and 2 bases from J, leaving 20 bases between. CDR3 length: 16 amino acids.

The V call is TRBV19, the J call TRBJ2-1; TRBD1 is a possible D gene (6 bases). In germline, CDR1 is LNHDA, CDR2 SQIVND (reference sequence). The V and J ends lost 9 bases and 1 base respectively, with 28 bases between them. This CDR3 contains 19 residues. CDR3 sequence (DNA): TGTGCCAGCGTACGACGGGTAGTAGGGAACCAGGGGTCCTACAATGAGCAGTTCTTC. It translates to CASVRRVVGNQGSYNEQFF.

The chain is built from TRBV19 and TRBJ1-2; TRBD1 is a possible D gene (6 bases). Trimming removed 5 bases at V and 4 bases at J, with 20 bases between. The germline CDR1 and CDR2 sequences are LNHDA and SQIVND (reference sequence). The CDR3 length is 16 residues. In DNA, the CDR3 is TGTGCCAGTAGTCCCGGGGCTCCGGGACATACCTATGGCTACACCTTC. Translation gives CASSPGAPGHTYGYTF.

The rearrangement links TRBV5-6 to TRBJ2-7; D possibly corresponds to TRBD2 (6 bases). CDR3 length: 16 residues. V was trimmed by 4 bases and J by 7 bases, leaving 24 bases between them. Per germline, CDR1 SGHDT and CDR2 YYEEEE. CDR3 sequence reads: CASSVTRDSRWKEQYF. CDR3 nucleotide sequence: TGTGCCAGCAGCGTGACCCGGGACTCACGGTGGAAAGAGCAGTACTTC.

This chain joins TRBV11-2 and TRBJ2-2; maybe TRBD2 (5 bases). Germline loops: CDR1 SGHAT, CDR2 FQNNGV. V was trimmed by 4 bases and J by 4 bases, leaving 13 bases between them. This CDR3 comprises 15 residues. CDR3 region: CASSWVAGLTGELFF. The CDR3 coding sequence is TGTGCCAGCAGCTGGGTTGCTGGACTCACCGGGGAGCTGTTTTTT.

The chain has TRBV5-1 and TRBJ2-5; TRBD2 agrees at 13 bases. V gave up 2 bases and J gave up 2 bases; unmatched junction bases: 6. Germline CDR1 and CDR2: SGHRS and YFSETQ. There are 17 residues in the CDR3. CDR3 bases: TGCGCCAGCAGCTTTTCAGTACTAGCGGGAGGGCAAGAGACCCAGTACTTC. It specifies CASSFSVLAGGQETQYF.

The chain has TRBV5-1 and TRBJ2-1, with D maybe TRBD2 (5 bases). V was pared by 4 bases and J by 8 bases, with 16 bases between. This CDR3 has 14 amino acids. Per the germline V gene, CDR1 is SGHRS and CDR2 is YFSETQ. CDR3 sequence: CASSPVTGIDEQFF. CDR3 in DNA: TGCGCCAGCAGCCCAGTTACGGGAATTGATGAGCAGTTCTTC.

The chain joins TRBV4-3 to TRBJ1-4, with D possibly matching TRBD1 (5 bases). There are 14 residues in the CDR3. Between the trimmed V and J ends, which lost 4 bases and 7 bases, there was a span of 13 bases. Germline assignment: CDR1 LGHNA and CDR2 YSLEER. The DNA of the CDR3 is TGCGCCAGCAGCCCCGGTCAGGGAGCTGAAAAACTGTTTTTT. It encodes CASSPGQGAEKLFF.

The V and J genes are TRBV29-1 and TRBJ2-2; 11 bases agree with TRBD2. The J segment lost 6 bases and the V segment lost 7 bases, leaving 7 bases of the junction unmatched. CDR1 is SQVTM, CDR2 ANQGSEA, per germline. The CDR3 has 14 amino acids. The chain's CDR3 is CSAPTSGSPGELFF. In nucleotides, the CDR3 is TGCAGCGCCCCCACTAGCGGGAGTCCCGGGGAGCTGTTTTTT.

The V and J genes are TRBV5-4 and TRBJ1-1; no clear D gene. The V end lost 6 bases, the J end lost 5 bases, and 14 bases lay between the germline ends. Per germline, CDR1 SGHNT and CDR2 YYREEE (reference sequence). The CDR3 covers 13 residues. This chain's CDR3 is CASNTEGGTEAFF. The CDR3 coding sequence is TGTGCCAGCAATACAGAAGGAGGGACTGAAGCTTTCTTT.

V gene TRBV5-6 combines with J gene TRBJ2-5; 11 bases map to TRBD2. CDR1 is SGHDT, CDR2 YYEEEE, per germline. The J segment lost 1 base and the V segment lost 4 bases, leaving 9 bases of the junction unmatched. CDR3 length: 17 amino acids. The CDR3 is CASSPDGLAGFQETQYF. DNA of the CDR3: TGTGCCAGCAGCCCCGACGGACTAGCGGGCTTCCAAGAGACCCAGTACTTC.

The chain employs TRBV4-1 and TRBJ2-5; 7 positions match TRBD2. The CDR3 extends over 14 amino acids. The junction had 6 bases not matched to a gene; V was cut back by 4 bases and J by 4 bases. Germline lookup yields CDR1 MGHRA and CDR2 YSYEKL. This CDR3 reads CASSPAGGGETQYF. As DNA, the CDR3 is TGCGCCAGCAGCCCGGCAGGCGGGGGAGAGACCCAGTACTTC.

The chain links TRBV28 to TRBJ1-2, with D perhaps matching TRBD1 (6 bases). CDR1 and CDR2 from the germline V gene are MDHEN and SYDVKM. V lost 4 bases to trimming and J lost 7 bases, with 19 bases between them. CDR3 size: 15 residues. This CDR3 is CASSSWDTLGGGYTF. For the CDR3, the DNA is TGTGCCAGCAGTTCATGGGACACGCTGGGTGGTGGCTACACCTTC.

This clone has just one count. Possible read error: a much larger clone is one base away. J is TRBJ2-7 and V is TRBV5-5; D unclear. Trimming pared 3 bases from V and 2 bases from J, leaving 3 bases between. The CDR3 has 11 amino acids. In germline, CDR1 is SGHKS, CDR2 YYEKEE (reference sequence). CDR3: CASSSAYEQYF. CDR3 sequence (DNA): TGTGCCAGCAGCTCCGCCTACGAGCAGTACTTC.

The chain couples TRBV4-3 to TRBJ1-1; D not certain. The germline V and J ends were trimmed by 2 bases and 0 bases, with 10 bases remaining between them. In germline, CDR1 is LGHNA, CDR2 YSLEER. This CDR3 has 15 amino acids. CDR3 sequence reads: CASSQKSLLNTEAFF. CDR3 DNA: TGCGCCAGCAGCCAAAAGTCGCTACTGAACACTGAAGCTTTCTTT.

CDR3 in amino acids: CASSDPRRTYEQYF. CDR3 in DNA: TGTGCCAGCAGTGACCCCAGGAGAACCTACGAGCAGTACTTC. The chain couples TRBV25-1 to TRBJ2-7; no definite D call. This CDR3 is 14 amino acids long. Germline V CDR1 and CDR2: MGHDK, SYGVNS. V lost 3 bases, J lost 2 bases, and 11 bases lay in between.

The CDR3 DNA reads TGTGCCAGCAGCTTGAATACAGGAGGATACAATGAGCAGTTCTTC. Translating it yields CASSLNTGGYNEQFF. The rearrangement uses TRBV5-6 and TRBJ2-1; D may match TRBD1 or TRBD2 (5 bases each). This CDR3 is 15 amino acids long. V lost 1 base and J 4 bases, leaving 12 bases between the germline ends. Per germline, CDR1 SGHDT and CDR2 YYEEEE. Full variable domain (missing parts from reference TRBV5-6 and TRBJ2-1): DAGVTQSPTHLIKTRGQQVTLRCSPKSGHDTVSWYQQALGQGPQFIFQYYEEEERQRGNFPDRFSGHQFPNYSSELNVNALLLGDSALYLCASSLNTGGYNEQFFGPGTRLTVL.

The genes are TRBV6-6 and TRBJ2-1, with TRBD2 matching 8 bases. CDR3 length: 11 amino acids. V lost 10 bases and J lost 10; bases outside the gene matches: 6. Germline V gene data show CDR1 as MNHNY and CDR2 as SVGAGI (reference sequence). CDR3 residues: CATWRGGEQFF. CDR3 coding DNA: TGTGCCACCTGGCGCGGGGGGGAGCAGTTCTTC.

The chain combines TRBV27 with TRBJ1-2; tentative D call: TRBD1 (6 bases). Germline V CDR1 and CDR2: MNHEY, SMNVEV (reference sequence). The germline V and J ends were trimmed by 1 base and 8 bases, with 14 bases remaining between them. This CDR3 comprises 14 residues. The CDR3, as DNA: TGTGCCAGCAGTTTATTACAGGGACTTCCCGGCTACACCTTC. Its protein product is CASSLLQGLPGYTF.

This rearrangement joins TRBV4-1 to TRBJ2-3, with 7 positions matching TRBD1. The CDR3 spans 16 residues. The V gene end was trimmed by 3 bases and the J gene end by 4 bases; junction bases not matched to a gene: 10. Germline lookup yields CDR1 MGHRA and CDR2 YSYEKL. The CDR3 here is CASSQVQKQGPDTQYF. The CDR3 nucleotides read TGCGCCAGCAGCCAGGTCCAGAAACAGGGGCCAGATACGCAGTATTTT.

This rearrangement joins TRBV12-5 to TRBJ2-1, with 8 bases fitting TRBD2. Germline CDR1 reads LGHNT; CDR2 reads FRNRAP. The CDR3 extends over 14 amino acids. Trimming cost V 4 bases and J 4 bases; bases outside gene matches: 3. CDR3 region: CASGYSGTYNEQFF. The CDR3 nucleotides read TGTGCTAGTGGTTATAGCGGGACTTACAATGAGCAGTTCTTC. The full variable domain, in which reference TRBV12-5 and TRBJ2-1 provide the parts outside the CDR3, is DARVTQTPRHKVTEMGQEVTMRCQPILGHNTVFWYRQTMMQGLELLAYFRNRAPLDDSGMPKDRFSAEMPDATLATLKIQPSEPRDSAVYFCASGYSGTYNEQFFGPGTRLTVL.

This rearrangement joins TRBV2 to TRBJ2-2, with D uncertain. Germline CDR1 SNHLY, CDR2 FYNNEI. V was cut by 3 bases and J by 7 bases, with 3 bases left in between. There are 11 residues in the CDR3. CDR3 in amino acids: CASSDGGELFF. The CDR3, as DNA: TGTGCCAGCAGTGACGGCGGGGAGCTGTTTTTT.

The chain joins TRBV5-6 to TRBJ2-3; D is ambiguous. V lost 3 bases and J lost 3, with 17 bases in between. Looked up from germline, CDR1 is SGHDT and CDR2 is YYEEEE. CDR3 size: 16 residues. CDR3 protein: CASSYSLGEWTDTQYF. As DNA, the CDR3 is TGTGCCAGCAGCTACTCCCTAGGTGAATGGACAGATACGCAGTATTTT.

The rearrangement joins TRBV28 to TRBJ2-1, with 13 positions matching TRBD2. Unmatched junction bases numbered 11, after V lost 3 bases and J lost 6 bases. This CDR3 region has 18 residues. Germline CDR1 MDHEN, CDR2 SYDVKM. CDR3 amino acids: CASSFGTSGTETVNEQFF. CDR3 DNA sequence: TGTGCCAGCAGTTTCGGGACTAGCGGGACAGAAACCGTCAATGAGCAGTTCTTC.